This TCR beta chain appears in the sequencing data of a study of identifying expanded T cells in peripheral blood. Healthy donors had no documented immune events, such as infections, while sampled. V was cut by 6 bases and J by 0 bases, with 10 bases left in between. Looked up from germline, CDR1 is SGDLS and CDR2 is YYNGEE. The CDR3 has 15 amino acids. The table came from immunoSEQ multiplex PCR; TCRdb's copy has only in-frame clones and leaves some out. The sample includes over 100,000 clones, 88% of them seen just once. The sample holds a few counts of this clone. Its antigen is currently unknown. Findings and caveats of the study: About 1.2 clones differed between technical replicates, versus roughly 17 and 20 over time. Across healthy donors, higher total template counts meant significantly greater approximately two-week count variance.

This sequence was found in a person aged 18 to 69 in good health. Input material: blood. This chain uses TRBV9 with TRBJ2-6, with a tentative D call TRBD1 (5 bases). CDR3 sequence reads: CASMGRYSGANVLTF. CDR3 coding DNA: TGTGCCAGCATGGGGCGTTACTCTGGGGCCAACGTCCTGACTTTC.